These 10 T cell receptor beta chains originate from one sample sequenced in a study of shared clonotypes between healthy human individuals. Some clones are missing from TCRdb's copy, which holds only in-frame ones; the method was immunoSEQ multiplex PCR. The sample gives over 400,000 clones, about 72% of which show up once; about 12% is in the top ten. The sequencing sample was made of PBMCs. These TCRs come from a woman between 40 and 50 years old in good health. Some clones in this sample may be carry-over from other donors' samples.

A word on this clone: The sample carries other DNA sequences with the same CDR3. The V gene is TRBV27, the J gene TRBJ2-5, with D perhaps given as TRBD1 or TRBD2 (5 bases each). The CDR3 length is 14 residues. V was cut by 0 bases and J by 1 base, with 6 bases left in between. Germline CDR1 is MNHEY and CDR2 is SMNVEV (reference sequence). The CDR3 sequence is CASSLSGRQETQYF. In DNA, the CDR3 is TGTGCCAGCAGTTTATCGGGACGCCAAGAGACCCAGTACTTC.

The rearrangement uses TRBV2 and TRBJ2-1; 7 nucleotides line up with TRBD2. Trimming at V came to 4 bases and at J to 12 bases, leaving 6 bases not matched to a gene. The germline gives CDR1 SNHLY, CDR2 FYNNEI. The CDR3 runs to 12 residues. The CDR3 region is CASSGTSFGQFF. CDR3 nucleotides: TGTGCCAGCAGTGGGACTAGTTTCGGGCAGTTCTTC.

The V and J genes are TRBV6-5 and TRBJ2-1, with TRBD2 matching 7 bases. This CDR3 has 13 residues. Germline CDR1 MNHEY, CDR2 SVGAGI. With V trimmed by 5 bases and J by 7 bases, 5 bases remained unmatched. CDR3 nucleotide sequence: TGTGCCAGCAGTCTCTCGCGGGAGAATGAGCAGTTCTTC. Translated: CASSLSRENEQFF.

The V and J genes are TRBV7-2 and TRBJ2-2, with TRBD2 matching over 7 bases. V shed 5 bases and J 5 bases; nucleotides not matched to a gene: 8. Germline CDR1 is SGHTA and CDR2 is FQGNSA. The CDR3 runs 15 residues. DNA for the CDR3: TGTGCCAGCAGCCCCCGGGTGGGGGGGACCGGGGAGCTGTTTTTT. Translation: CASSPRVGGTGELFF.

CDR3 bases: TGTGCCAGCAGTCGGTCGGGACAGGGTGGTGACTATGGCTACACCTTC. Translated: CASSRSGQGGDYGYTF. The V and J genes are TRBV27 and TRBJ1-2; TRBD1 matches 9 bases. Germline lookup yields CDR1 MNHEY and CDR2 SMNVEV (reference sequence). The length of the CDR3 is 16 residues. The ends lost 5 bases at V and 3 bases at J; junction bases unmatched: 10.

V and J are TRBV30 and TRBJ2-3; D gene uncertain. The V gene lost 2 bases and the J gene lost 4 bases, with 7 bases spanning the gap. This CDR3 region has 12 residues. Germline V gives CDR1 GTSNPN, CDR2 SVGIG (reference sequence). The CDR3 loop reads CAWSRWADTQYF. The CDR3 DNA reads TGTGCCTGGAGTAGGTGGGCAGATACGCAGTATTTT.

This clone came up once. The chain uses TRBV4-1 and TRBJ2-3, with 11 bases identical to TRBD2. The CDR3 spans 17 residues. V trimming: 4 bases; J trimming: 5 bases; junction bases outside the gene matches: 11. Germline V gene sequence: CDR1 MGHRA, CDR2 YSYEKL. The CDR3 loop is CASSRTGLAVGGDTQYF. CDR3 nucleotide sequence: TGCGCCAGCAGCCGCACGGGACTAGCGGTTGGGGGAGATACGCAGTATTTT.

The chain has TRBV28 and TRBJ1-2, with 10 bases aligning to TRBD1. Germline-derived CDR1 and CDR2 are MDHEN and SYDVKM. The CDR3 contains 12 residues. V shed 7 bases, J shed 8 bases, and the junction held 4 bases outside the gene matches. CDR3 coding DNA: TGTGCCAGCACCGGGACAGGGGTCGGCTACACCTTC. Translation gives CASTGTGVGYTF.

The chain links TRBV30 to TRBJ1-2; D is unresolved. Per germline, CDR1 GTSNPN and CDR2 SVGIG (reference sequence). The CDR3 loop spans 14 amino acids. Trimming removed 4 bases at V and 7 bases at J, with 19 bases between. The CDR3 DNA sequence: TGTGCCTGGAACCAACAGAGTTCTCCTGTTGGCTACACCTTC. Residues: CAWNQQSSPVGYTF.

This CDR3 is CASSLALGGEYNEQFF. CDR3 in DNA: TGTGCCAGCAGCTTAGCGCTTGGCGGGGAGTACAATGAGCAGTTCTTC. The J gene is TRBJ2-1, the V gene TRBV7-9; a possible D gene is TRBD2 (6 bases). Germline V gene data show CDR1 as SEHNR and CDR2 as FQNEAQ (reference sequence). This CDR3 spans 16 amino acids. The V gene lost 0 bases and the J gene lost 4 bases, with 13 bases spanning the gap. Drawing the rest from reference TRBV7-9 and TRBJ2-1, the complete variable domain is DTGVSQNPRHKITKRGQNVTFRCDPISEHNRLYWYRQTLGQGPEFLTYFQNEAQLEKSRLLSDRFSAERPKGSFSTLEIQRTEQGDSAMYLCASSLALGGEYNEQFFGPGTRLTVL.